Listed below are T cell receptor beta chains from one sample, sequenced in a study of PD-1 blockade in classical Hodgkin lymphoma. Some clones are missing from TCRdb's copy, which holds only in-frame ones; the method was immunoSEQ multiplex PCR. This table holds over 60,000 clones, about 94% found once. Sequencing was performed on peripheral blood mononuclear cells (PBMCs). These receptors were obtained from a human donor with classical Hodgkin lymphoma. Both conserved end residues are part of each CDR3. A D gene is named only where the DNA matches it firmly. Rows give clone size only sometimes, using once, few, many, or a class for an expanded clone.

J	size	V	D	CDR3	DNA
TRBJ1-2	once	TRBV7-2	-	CASRPGTRGYTF	TGTGCCAGCAGGCCAGGGACGAGGGGCTACACCTTC
TRBJ2-3	-	TRBV11-1	TRBD2	CASSLRSGGTSTDTQYF	TGTGCCAGCAGCTTGCGGAGCGGGGGGACTAGCACAGATACGCAGTATTTT
TRBJ2-3	-	TRBV10-3	-	CATARERRYTDTQYF	TGTGCCACGGCCCGGGAGCGGCGGTACACAGATACGCAGTATTTT
TRBJ2-3	-	TRBV2	TRBD2	CASTSGYTDTQYF	TGTGCCAGCACTAGCGGCTACACAGATACGCAGTATTTT
TRBJ2-7	-	TRBV18	-	CASSPDMSATYEQYF	TGTGCCAGCTCACCAGATATGAGTGCTACCTACGAGCAGTACTTC
TRBJ1-4	-	TRBV13	-	CASSLGGLLNEKLFF	TGTGCCAGCAGCTTAGGCGGCTTACTAAATGAAAAACTGTTTTTT
TRBJ2-5	-	TRBV7-9	TRBD1	CASSSGTGGETQYF	TGTGCCAGCAGCTCGGGGACAGGGGGAGAGACCCAGTACTTC
TRBJ1-5	-	TRBV7-8	-	CASSADRNQPQHF	TGTGCCAGCAGCGCTGACAGGAATCAGCCCCAGCATTTT
TRBJ2-1	-	TRBV18	-	CASSPDLIAYNEQFF	TGTGCCAGCTCACCCGACCTCATAGCCTACAATGAGCAGTTCTTC
TRBJ1-6	-	TRBV7-9	-	CASSLESPPLHF	TGTGCCAGCAGCTTAGAATCTCCACCCCTCCACTTT
TRBJ2-5	-	TRBV5-1	-	CASSLQETQYF	TGCGCCAGCAGCCTGCAAGAGACCCAGTACTTC
TRBJ1-3	-	TRBV6-6	TRBD1	CASSYAPGGSGNTIYF	TGTGCCAGCAGTTACGCCCCAGGGGGCTCTGGAAACACCATATATTTT
TRBJ1-3	-	TRBV10-3	-	CAIRDHDWSSGNTIYF	TGTGCCATCAGAGACCACGACTGGAGCTCTGGAAACACCATATATTTT
TRBJ2-7	-	TRBV6-1	TRBD1	CASRTDRVTNYEQYF	TGTGCCAGCAGGACCGACAGGGTCACTAACTACGAGCAGTACTTC
TRBJ2-1	-	TRBV28	-	CASSLWGGEQFF	TGTGCCAGCAGTTTGTGGGGAGGTGAGCAGTTCTTC
TRBJ1-5	-	TRBV18	-	CASSRSSEGNQPQHF	TGTGCCAGCTCACGTTCGTCGGAGGGCAATCAGCCCCAGCATTTT
TRBJ1-3	-	TRBV6-5	-	CASSWESGNTIYF	TGTGCCAGCAGTTGGGAGTCTGGAAACACCATATATTTT
TRBJ2-1	-	TRBV25-1	-	CASSDLTPSPEQFF	TGTGCCAGCAGTGACCTAACCCCTAGCCCTGAGCAGTTCTTC
TRBJ2-3	-	TRBV2	-	CASSDFGGASTDTQYF	TGTGCCAGCAGTGACTTTGGCGGGGCTAGCACAGATACGCAGTATTTT
TRBJ1-3	-	TRBV14	TRBD1	CASSPQGAGNTIYF	TGTGCCAGCAGCCCCCAGGGGGCTGGAAACACCATATATTTT
TRBJ2-3	-	TRBV9	TRBD1	CASSVVQGTGGIGTQYF	TGTGCCAGCAGCGTAGTTCAAGGGACAGGGGGCATTGGTACGCAGTATTTT
TRBJ1-5	-	TRBV7-2	-	CASSLVGLQPQHF	TGTGCCAGCAGCTTAGTAGGGTTACAGCCCCAGCATTTT
TRBJ2-7	-	TRBV13	TRBD1	CASSLEAGTEAYEQYF	TGTGCCAGCAGCTTAGAAGCCGGGACAGAAGCCTACGAGCAGTACTTC
TRBJ2-2	-	TRBV18	TRBD1	CASSSGTANTGELFF	TGTGCCAGCTCAAGTGGGACAGCCAACACCGGGGAGCTGTTTTTT
TRBJ2-7	once	TRBV2	-	CASSETYEQYF	TGTGCCAGCAGTGAAACCTACGAGCAGTACTTC
TRBJ1-3	-	TRBV6-5	-	CASSYSHIGSGNTIYF	TGTGCCAGCAGTTACTCGCATATTGGATCTGGAAACACCATATATTTT
TRBJ2-1	-	TRBV7-2	-	CASRKGSSAGNEQFF	TGTGCCAGCCGCAAGGGGTCTAGCGCTGGTAATGAGCAGTTCTTC
TRBJ2-3	-	TRBV29-1	TRBD1	CSVASDRGSTDTQYF	TGCAGCGTTGCTTCTGACAGGGGATCCACAGATACGCAGTATTTT
TRBJ2-2	-	TRBV29-1	-	CSSLEGCRDGELFF	TGCAGCTCCTTGGAGGGATGTAGGGACGGGGAGCTGTTTTTT
TRBJ2-1	-	TRBV19	-	CASSPLRGEQFF	TGTGCCAGTAGTCCTCTCCGGGGAGAGCAGTTCTTC
TRBJ1-2	-	TRBV28	-	CASSSTGTNIGYTF	TGTGCCAGCAGTTCTACCGGGACAAACATTGGCTACACCTTC
TRBJ2-5	once	TRBV5-1	TRBD2	CASSFNSGKETQYF	TGCGCCAGCAGCTTTAACAGCGGGAAGGAGACCCAGTACTTC
TRBJ2-2	once	TRBV21-1	-	CASSKVPASGGGNTGELFF	TGTGCCAGCAGCAAAGTCCCGGCTAGCGGAGGGGGGAACACCGGGGAGCTGTTTTTT
TRBJ1-5	once	TRBV5-6	-	CASSLGPSGQPQHF	TGTGCCAGCAGCTTGGGACCCTCAGGGCAGCCCCAGCATTTT
TRBJ2-3	-	TRBV6-4	-	CASSDSIEADTQYF	TGTGCCAGCAGTGACTCGATAGAGGCAGATACGCAGTATTTT
TRBJ2-4	once	TRBV7-2	-	CASSQFGDLAKNIQYF	TGTGCCAGCAGCCAATTTGGGGATCTAGCCAAAAACATTCAGTACTTC
TRBJ2-4	-	TRBV4-1	TRBD2	CASSQLGLVQNIQYF	TGCGCCAGCAGCCAACTGGGACTAGTACAAAACATTCAGTACTTC
TRBJ1-1	-	TRBV7-8	-	CASSLDGGTEAFF	TGTGCCAGCAGCTTAGACGGGGGCACTGAAGCTTTCTTT
TRBJ1-2	-	TRBV7-9	-	CASSVNPGVGYTF	TGTGCCAGCAGCGTAAATCCCGGGGTTGGCTACACCTTC
TRBJ1-1	-	TRBV11-2	TRBD1	CASSLEQGGTEAFF	TGTGCCAGCAGCTTAGAACAGGGGGGCACTGAAGCTTTCTTT
TRBJ2-3	-	TRBV7-9	-	CASSLVAGRTDTQYF	TGTGCCAGCAGCTTAGTGGCGGGTCGCACAGATACGCAGTATTTT